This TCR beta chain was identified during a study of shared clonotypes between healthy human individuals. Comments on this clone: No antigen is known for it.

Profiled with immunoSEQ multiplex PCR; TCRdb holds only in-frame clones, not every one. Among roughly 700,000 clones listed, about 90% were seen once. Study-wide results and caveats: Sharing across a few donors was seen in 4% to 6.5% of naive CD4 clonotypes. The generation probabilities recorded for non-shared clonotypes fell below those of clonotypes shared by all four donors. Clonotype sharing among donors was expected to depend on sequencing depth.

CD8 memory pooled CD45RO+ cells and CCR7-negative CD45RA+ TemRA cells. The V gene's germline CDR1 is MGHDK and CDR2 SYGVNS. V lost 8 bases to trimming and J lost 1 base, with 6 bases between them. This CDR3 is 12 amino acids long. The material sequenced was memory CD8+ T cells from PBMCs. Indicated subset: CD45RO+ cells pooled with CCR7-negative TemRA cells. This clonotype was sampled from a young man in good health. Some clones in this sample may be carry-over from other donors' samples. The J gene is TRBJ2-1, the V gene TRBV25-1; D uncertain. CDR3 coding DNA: TGTGCCAGCGGAGAGTCCTACAATGAGCAGTTCTTC. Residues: CASGESYNEQFF.